The next 3 T cell receptor beta chains were all read from a single sample in a study of T cells after posttransplantation cyclophosphamide (dated by TCRdb to the mid-2010s). The time point label here, explained by the study, means: posttransplant day relative to BM transplant. The control group consisted of approximately 10 patients who received myeloablative marrow transplants with methotrexate plus a calcineurin inhibitor and who were sampled 1 year after transplant. The method behind the library was the immunoSEQ multiplex PCR assay. TCRdb holds this immuneACCESS table with in-frame rearrangements only. Some clones are missing; in checked studies, unresolved V genes explain under half, and the rest has no known cause. In this sample the table shows about 9,900 clones, over 75% of which occur a single time. The ten largest account for roughly 29% of the sample. Material: PBMCs, obtained after an allogeneic stem cell transplant with a calcineurin inhibitor and methotrexate. Receptor source: a male patient aged 25-45 years who received an allogeneic stem cell transplant from an unrelated donor, was CMV-positive, and had no GVHD. Following transplantation, part of the T cell population may be supplied by the graft donor rather than the patient.

J is TRBJ1-3 and V is TRBV18; D uncertain. This CDR3 spans 16 amino acids. The germline gives CDR1 KGHSH, CDR2 LQKENI. Trimming cost V 2 bases and J 4 bases, with 15 bases left between them. CDR3 region: CASSPAILSMGNTIYF. Here the CDR3 DNA reads TGTGCCAGCTCACCAGCCATCTTGAGCATGGGAAACACCATATATTTT.

This clone showed up just once. V gene TRBV19 combines with J gene TRBJ2-6; maybe TRBD1 (5 bases). The V gene's germline CDR1 is LNHDA and CDR2 SQIVND (reference sequence). The CDR3 consists of 15 residues. With 6 bases removed from V and 2 bases from J, the gap between germline ends came to 11 bases. The CDR3, as DNA: TGTGCCAGTAGGGAACAGGATGCTGGGGCCAACGTCCTGACTTTC. As protein: CASREQDAGANVLTF.

This clone was counted a single time. The conserved final phenylalanine or tryptophan is absent from the CDR3, which likely points to a read error. The rearrangement uses TRBV5-1 and TRBJ2-6; D remains unclear. The ends were cut back, 7 bases at V and 2 bases at J, with 7 bases in the middle. CDR1 SGHRS and CDR2 YFSETQ come from the germline V gene. CDR3 length: 13 amino acids. DNA for the CDR3: TGCGCCAGCCAAGATGCTGGGGCCAACGTCCTGACTCTC. The encoded protein is CASQDAGANVLTL.